One sample yielded the 9 T cell receptor beta chains listed below, sequenced in a study of T cells in Graves' hyperthyroidism and ophthalmopathy (dated by TCRdb to about 2019). Library creation used multiplex PCR. Sequencing used an Illumina HiSeq 2000. TCR beta CDR3 regions were amplified from RNA transcripts. For the first round of RT-PCR on the TCR CDR3, the HTBI primer set was used together with the Qiagen OneStep RT-PCR kit. Using fastp at Q25 and MiXCR, TCRdb reprocessed the public reads and kept productive beta chains. Records with the same CDR3 protein are collapsed into one entry carrying the most frequent genes and DNA. Across this sample there are around 350,000 distinct CDR3 sequences, with about 20% seen only once. The ten most abundant clones make up 3.7% of the sample. The sequenced sample consisted of blood. The receptors here all came from a woman aged 18-29 years with Graves' hyperthyroidism.

This clonotype was counted between two and nine times. The chain is built from TRBV7-9 and TRBJ1-1; 9 positions agree with TRBD1. CDR3 length: 13 amino acids. With V trimmed by 3 bases and J by 6 bases, 2 bases remained unmatched. The germline CDR1 and CDR2 sequences are SEHNR and FQNEAQ (reference sequence). The CDR3 sequence: CASSFGQGSEAFF. For the CDR3, the DNA is TGTGCCAGCAGCTTCGGACAGGGGTCTGAAGCTTTCTTT.

This clonotype has just a few counts. The chain uses TRBV6-2 or TRBV6-3 and TRBJ1-2; no firm D call. V lost 7 bases to trimming and J lost 6 bases, with 18 bases between them. CDR3 length equals 14 residues. Looked up from germline, CDR1 is MNHEY and CDR2 is SVGEGT. As DNA, the CDR3 is TGTGCCAGCACCGATCCGGAGTCTTACGATGGCTACACCTTC. Amino acid sequence: CASTDPESYDGYTF.

This clonotype was observed at least ten times. This chain connects TRBV6-4 to TRBJ2-3; TRBD1 matches at 11 bases. This CDR3 has 15 amino acids. The V gene's germline CDR1 is MRHNA and CDR2 SNTAGT. V was clipped by 2 bases and J by 3 bases; unmatched bases: 1. For the CDR3, the DNA is TGTGCCAGCAGTGACGGGACAGGGGGAACAGATACGCAGTATTTT. The encoded protein is CASSDGTGGTDTQYF.

This clonotype was detected only a few times. The chain combines TRBV19 with TRBJ1-3, with TRBD1 matching over 8 bases. CDR1 is LNHDA, CDR2 SQIVND, per germline (reference sequence). Trimming removed 4 bases from V and 0 bases from J; junction bases left unmatched: 14. CDR3 length: 19 residues. The CDR3 protein is CASSTYLLGQGRSGNTIYF. The CDR3 DNA sequence: TGTGCCAGTAGTACTTACCTACTCGGACAGGGCCGCTCTGGAAACACCATATATTTT. Filled out from reference TRBV19 and TRBJ1-3, the complete variable domain reads DGGITQSPKYLFRKEGQNVTLSCEQNLNHDAMYWYRQDPGQGLRLIYYSQIVNDFQKGDIAEGYSVSREKKESFPLTVTSAQKNPTAFYLCASSTYLLGQGRSGNTIYFGEGSWLTVV.

This clonotype was seen repeatedly, ten times or more. This chain uses TRBV4-1 with TRBJ2-5, with 11 bases identical to TRBD1. CDR3 length: 16 residues. Germline CDR1 MGHRA, CDR2 YSYEKL. With 1 base clipped from V and 1 base from J, the junction kept 2 bases outside the gene matches. The CDR3 nucleotides are TGCGCCAGCAGCCAAGGGGACAGGGGGTCCCAAGAGACCCAGTACTTC. Translated, it gives CASSQGDRGSQETQYF.

This chain uses TRBV26 with TRBJ1-5; the table's D gene call, TRBD1, was not cross checked with the DNA. TRBV26 is listed as a pseudogene. The CDR3 covers 18 residues. The CDR3 sequence is CSSRASVQFLSSNQPQHF. The CDR3, as DNA: TGCTCCAGCAGAGCTTCGGTACAGTTCCTCTCTAGCAATCAGCCCCAGCATTTT.

This clonotype was recorded many times. V usage is TRBV27 and J usage is TRBJ2-7; the D is unclear. The germline gives CDR1 MNHEY, CDR2 SMNVEV (reference sequence). V was shortened by 5 bases and J by 3 bases, with 11 bases between the two germline ends. The CDR3 length is 13 residues. As DNA, the CDR3 is TGTGCCAGCAGTCGAAGGACCGGCTACGAGCAGTACTTC. Protein product: CASSRRTGYEQYF.

This clonotype was detected many times. This rearrangement joins TRBV7-2 to TRBJ1-3; D unresolved. Germline CDR1 reads SGHTA; CDR2 reads FQGNSA. The V end lost 3 bases, the J end lost 4 bases, and 7 bases lay between the germline ends. The CDR3 is 13 residues long. The CDR3 protein is CASSFYKGNTIYF. In nucleotides, the CDR3 is TGTGCCAGCAGCTTCTATAAGGGAAACACCATATATTTT.

There are many counts of this clonotype. This rearrangement joins TRBV6-1 to TRBJ2-5, with 7 bases matching TRBD1. Germline-derived CDR1 and CDR2 are MNHNS and SASEGT. V lost 7 bases and J lost 4; bases outside the gene matches: 9. The CDR3 runs 14 residues. CDR3 bases: TGTGCCAGCACTCCGACAGGGCGTGGAGAGACCCAGTACTTC. This gives the protein CASTPTGRGETQYF.